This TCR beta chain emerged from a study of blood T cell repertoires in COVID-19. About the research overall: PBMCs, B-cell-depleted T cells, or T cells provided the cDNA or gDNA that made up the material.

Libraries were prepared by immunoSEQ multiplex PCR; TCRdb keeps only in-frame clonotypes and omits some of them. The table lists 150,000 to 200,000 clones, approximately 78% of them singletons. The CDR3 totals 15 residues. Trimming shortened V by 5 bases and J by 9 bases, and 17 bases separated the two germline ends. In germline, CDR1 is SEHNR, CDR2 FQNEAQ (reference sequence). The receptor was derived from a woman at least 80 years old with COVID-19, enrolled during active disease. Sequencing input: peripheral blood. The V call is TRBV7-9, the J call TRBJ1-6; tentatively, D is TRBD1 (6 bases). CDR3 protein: CASSPGGQGSSPLHF. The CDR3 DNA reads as TGTGCCAGCAGCCCGGGGGGCCAAGGGAGTTCACCCCTCCACTTT.